The 23 T cell receptor beta chains listed next were all sequenced from one sample in a study of chemoradiotherapy in HPV16-positive cancers. Sequencing used immunoSEQ multiplex PCR; TCRdb keeps in-frame clones, though not all of them. This sample carries about 34,000 clones, 92% of them seen once, and the ten largest clones take approximately 3.7%. The sample consisted of blood, taken from a patient who underwent chemoradiotherapy. These receptors were taken from a human donor with HPV-associated anogenital cancer.

The chain couples TRBV5-4 to TRBJ1-2; tentative D call: TRBD1 (5 bases). There are 13 residues in the CDR3. Looked up from germline, CDR1 is SGHNT and CDR2 is YYREEE (reference sequence). V lost 3 bases to trimming and J lost 4 bases, with 10 bases between them. The chain's CDR3 is CASSSQGTYGYTF. DNA of the CDR3: TGTGCCAGCAGCTCTCAGGGTACCTATGGCTACACCTTC. Supplemented by reference TRBV5-4 and TRBJ1-2, the full variable domain reads ETGVTQSPTHLIKTRGQQVTLRCSSQSGHNTVSWYQQALGQGPQFIFQYYREEENGRGNFPPRFSGLQFPNYSSELNVNALELDDSALYLCASSSQGTYGYTFGSGTRLTVV.

This chain uses TRBV23-1 with TRBJ1-3; no definite D call. TRBV23-1 has ORF status, its function being uncertain. Trimming stripped 0 bases from V and 0 bases from J, with 3 bases between. This CDR3 comprises 14 residues. The CDR3 sequence: CASSQSASGNTIYF. CDR3 nucleotides: TGCGCCAGCAGTCAATCAGCCTCTGGAAACACCATATATTTT.

This chain joins TRBV7-2 and TRBJ1-1; D gene ambiguous. Per the germline V gene, CDR1 is SGHTA and CDR2 is FQGNSA. The V end lost 5 bases, the J end lost 0 bases, and 16 bases lay between the germline ends. CDR3 length equals 16 residues. The CDR3 is CASSLRLAGMNTEAFF. DNA for the CDR3: TGTGCCAGCAGCCTAAGGCTTGCGGGCATGAACACTGAAGCTTTCTTT. The complete variable domain, with remaining parts taken from reference TRBV7-2 and TRBJ1-1, reads GAGVSQSPSNKVTEKGKDVELRCDPISGHTALYWYRQSLGQGLEFLIYFQGNSAPDKSGLPSDRFSAERTGGSVSTLTIQRTQQEDSAVYLCASSLRLAGMNTEAFFGQGTRLTVV.

The V call is TRBV6-6, the J call TRBJ1-1; D is unclear. Deletions cut 0 bases from V and 3 bases from J, with 11 bases between. The CDR3 is 15 amino acids. CDR1 and CDR2 from the germline V gene are MNHNY and SVGAGI (reference sequence). The DNA for the CDR3 is TGTGCCAGCAGTTACTCGAAAAGAAGCCACACTGAAGCTTTCTTT. Protein product: CASSYSKRSHTEAFF.

Here the CDR3 DNA reads TGTGCCAGCAGTCCAACCGGGATCCGTCTCTCCTACGAGCAGTACTTC. Protein: CASSPTGIRLSYEQYF. This chain joins TRBV28 and TRBJ2-7, with D perhaps TRBD2 (5 bases). The CDR3 has 16 residues. Per germline, CDR1 MDHEN and CDR2 SYDVKM. Trimming removed 5 bases at V and 0 bases at J, with 17 bases between. Full variable domain (missing parts from reference TRBV28 and TRBJ2-7): DVKVTQSSRYLVKRTGEKVFLECVQDMDHENMFWYRQDPGLGLRLIYFSYDVKMKEKGDIPEGYSVSREKKERFSLILESASTNQTSMYLCASSPTGIRLSYEQYFGPGTRLTVT.

This chain connects TRBV15 to TRBJ1-6, with D hard to call. The germline CDR1 and CDR2 sequences are LNHNV and YYDKDF (reference sequence). This CDR3 has 15 amino acids. V was pared by 1 base and J by 9 bases, with 13 bases between. The CDR3: CATSRGDVLGSPLHF. The CDR3 DNA follows: TGTGCCACCAGCAGAGGTGATGTATTGGGTTCACCCCTCCACTTT.

The CDR3 sequence: CASRQGNSGNTIYF. CDR3 nucleotides: TGCGCCAGCCGACAGGGAAACTCTGGAAACACCATATATTTT. The chain is built from TRBV5-1 and TRBJ1-3; 7 bases match TRBD1. There are 14 residues in the CDR3. Looked up from germline, CDR1 is SGHRS and CDR2 is YFSETQ. Trimming took 7 bases from V and 0 from J; bases not matched to a gene: 4.

This clone was observed a single time. This chain links TRBV2 with TRBJ1-1; weak D call: TRBD1 (6 bases). Germline V lookup: CDR1 SNHLY, CDR2 FYNNEI. V shed 7 bases and J shed 4 bases, with 19 bases lying between them. The CDR3 totals 15 residues. The CDR3 sequence is CASNPRGGAGTEAFF. CDR3 sequence (DNA): TGTGCCAGCAATCCCCGGGGGGGGGCGGGCACTGAAGCTTTCTTT.

The V gene is TRBV7-7, the J gene TRBJ2-1, with D perhaps matching TRBD1 (7 bases). The CDR3 runs to 13 residues. Germline V gene data show CDR1 as SSHAT and CDR2 as FNYEAQ (reference sequence). The CDR3 nucleotides are TGTTCAACAGGGGACTCTCCTTACAATGAGCAGTTCTTC. Its translation is CSTGDSPYNEQFF.

The genes are TRBV28 and TRBJ1-1; TRBD1 agrees at 7 bases. V gave up 6 bases and J gave up 4 bases; unmatched junction bases: 11. There are 15 residues in the CDR3. Germline V gene sequence: CDR1 MDHEN, CDR2 SYDVKM. The CDR3 DNA follows: TGTGCCAGCAGCCAAGAATCGACAGGGCGCACTGAAGCTTTCTTT. This gives the protein CASSQESTGRTEAFF. Using reference TRBV28 and TRBJ1-1 for the parts outside the CDR3, the full variable domain is DVKVTQSSRYLVKRTGEKVFLECVQDMDHENMFWYRQDPGLGLRLIYFSYDVKMKEKGDIPEGYSVSREKKERFSLILESASTNQTSMYLCASSQESTGRTEAFFGQGTRLTVV.

This clone has more than one count but fewer than ten. This sequence joins TRBV9 and TRBJ2-2; D gene unclear. CDR1 is SGDLS and CDR2 is YYNGEE in the germline V gene. Trimming cost V 0 bases and J 0 bases, with 12 bases left between them. The CDR3 is 17 amino acids. This chain's CDR3 is CASSVDSGVANTGELFF. Here the CDR3 DNA reads TGTGCCAGCAGCGTAGATAGTGGGGTTGCGAACACCGGGGAGCTGTTTTTT.

The V and J genes are TRBV19 and TRBJ2-7; 8 bases fit TRBD2. Germline assignment: CDR1 LNHDA and CDR2 SQIVND (reference sequence). The CDR3 has 15 residues. J was trimmed by 2 bases and V by 1 base; bases with no gene match: 4. The CDR3 DNA sequence: TGTGCCAGTAGTATAGTAGCGGGGACAACCTACGAGCAGTACTTC. It is translated as CASSIVAGTTYEQYF.

This chain joins TRBV7-3 and TRBJ1-1; D gene uncertain. V lost 5 bases to trimming and J lost 0 bases, with 7 bases between them. This CDR3 has 13 amino acids. Germline CDR1 reads SGHTA; CDR2 reads FQGTGA. The CDR3 here is CASSRALNTEAFF. In DNA form, the CDR3 reads TGTGCCAGCAGCCGGGCCTTGAACACTGAAGCTTTCTTT.

This sequence joins TRBV29-1 and TRBJ1-2; D remains ambiguous. Germline V gene data show CDR1 as SQVTM and CDR2 as ANQGSEA. Trimming cost V 1 base and J 8 bases, with 20 bases left between them. This CDR3 has 15 residues. This chain's CDR3 is CSVEAKGHRSGGYTF. As DNA, the CDR3 is TGCAGCGTTGAAGCTAAAGGGCACCGGAGCGGAGGCTACACCTTC.

V and J are TRBV30 and TRBJ2-5; tentatively, D is TRBD2 (5 bases). Germline values: CDR1 GTSNPN, CDR2 SVGIG (reference sequence). This CDR3 is 14 amino acids long. Trimming left V 1 base short and J 2 bases short, with 11 bases between. CDR3 residues: CAWSEIRLQETQYF. CDR3 nucleotides: TGTGCCTGGAGTGAGATTCGACTACAAGAGACCCAGTACTTC. The full variable domain, rest sourced from reference TRBV30 and TRBJ2-5, is SQTIHQWPATLVQPVGSPLSLECTVEGTSNPNLYWYRQAAGRGLQLLFYSVGIGQISSEVPQNLSASRPQDRQFILSSKKLLLSDSGFYLCAWSEIRLQETQYFGPGTRLLVL.

This clone occurred once. This sequence joins TRBV4-2 and TRBJ1-5; 12 bases are shared with TRBD1. Per the germline V gene, CDR1 is LGHNA and CDR2 is YNFKEQ. This CDR3 spans 19 amino acids. J lost 7 bases, V lost 5 bases, and 18 bases had no gene match. The DNA of the CDR3 is TGTGCCAGCAGCAAGGGGACGGGACAGGGGGCGGGCGGGGAGCAGCCCCAGCATTTT. Amino acid sequence: CASSKGTGQGAGGEQPQHF.

This clone was detected once. This chain joins TRBV11-2 and TRBJ1-3; D not certain. This CDR3 comprises 15 residues. V was shortened by 1 base and J by 0 bases, with 7 bases between the two germline ends. Germline values: CDR1 SGHAT, CDR2 FQNNGV. This CDR3 reads CASSLGPASGNTIYF. CDR3 nucleotides: TGTGCCAGCAGCTTAGGTCCGGCCTCTGGAAACACCATATATTTT.

In this sample, this clone turned up once. The gene calls are TRBV18 and TRBJ1-2; D gene unclear. CDR1 is KGHSH and CDR2 is LQKENI in the germline V gene. The CDR3 extends over 17 amino acids. V lost 0 bases, J lost 5 bases, and 19 bases lay in between. The CDR3 here is CASSPPGALTARYGYTF. CDR3 in DNA: TGTGCCAGCTCACCACCGGGAGCCCTCACCGCCAGATATGGCTACACCTTC. The complete variable domain, with remaining parts taken from reference TRBV18 and TRBJ1-2, reads NAGVMQNPRHLVRRRGQEARLRCSPMKGHSHVYWYRQLPEEGLKFMVYLQKENIIDESGMPKERFSAEFPKEGPSILRIQQVVRGDSAAYFCASSPPGALTARYGYTFGSGTRLTVV.

J is TRBJ2-7 and V is TRBV14; TRBD1 might be the D (6 bases). This CDR3 is 14 amino acids long. Germline values: CDR1 SGHDN, CDR2 FVKESK. V dropped 2 bases and J dropped 4 bases, with 12 bases sitting between them. The CDR3 DNA sequence: TGTGCCAGCAGCCAACGGCTACAGGGTTACGAGCAGTACTTC. This sequence encodes CASSQRLQGYEQYF.

This chain joins TRBV18 and TRBJ2-3; 13 bases line up with TRBD2. Trimming took 3 bases from V and 6 from J; bases not matched to a gene: 6. CDR1 is KGHSH and CDR2 is LQKENI in the germline V gene. The CDR3 is 16 residues long. The CDR3 spells CASSPRTSGGLDTQYF. As DNA, the CDR3 is TGTGCCAGCTCACCCAGGACTAGCGGGGGTTTGGATACGCAGTATTTT.

V and J are TRBV9 and TRBJ2-2; the D call may be TRBD1 or TRBD2 (5 bases each). This CDR3 is built from 17 residues. Trimming removed 3 bases at V and 0 bases at J, with 15 bases between. The germline gives CDR1 SGDLS, CDR2 YYNGEE. DNA for the CDR3: TGTGCCAGCAGCGCGATTGGGACGCCATCGAACACCGGGGAGCTGTTTTTT. Amino acid sequence: CASSAIGTPSNTGELFF. Using reference TRBV9 and TRBJ2-2 for the parts outside the CDR3, the full variable domain is DSGVTQTPKHLITATGQRVTLRCSPRSGDLSVYWYQQSLDQGLQFLIQYYNGEERAKGNILERFSAQQFPDLHSELNLSSLELGDSALYFCASSAIGTPSNTGELFFGEGSRLTVL.

The V call is TRBV27, the J call TRBJ1-2; no definite D call. The V end was cut by 2 bases, the J end by 2 bases, with 12 bases between. The CDR3 length is 15 residues. Germline loops: CDR1 MNHEY, CDR2 SMNVEV (reference sequence). This chain's CDR3 is CASSLRVPPNYGYTF. DNA for the CDR3: TGTGCCAGCAGTTTACGGGTTCCCCCGAACTATGGCTACACCTTC.

The rearrangement joins TRBV30 to TRBJ2-3, with 13 positions matching TRBD2. The CDR3 totals 14 residues. CDR1 is GTSNPN and CDR2 is SVGIG in the germline V gene (reference sequence). The J segment lost 4 bases and the V segment lost 7 bases, leaving 5 bases of the junction unmatched. Written as DNA, the CDR3 is TGTGCCTTAACACTAGCGGGGGGGGCAGATACGCAGTATTTT. This sequence encodes CALTLAGGADTQYF. The full variable domain, rest sourced from reference TRBV30 and TRBJ2-3, is SQTIHQWPATLVQPVGSPLSLECTVEGTSNPNLYWYRQAAGRGLQLLFYSVGIGQISSEVPQNLSASRPQDRQFILSSKKLLLSDSGFYLCALTLAGGADTQYFGPGTRLTVL.